Listed below are T cell receptor beta chains from one sample, sequenced in a study of blood T cell repertoires in COVID-19. This table comes from immunoSEQ multiplex PCR, and its TCRdb copy is limited to in-frame clones, with some not included. The sample has about 250,000 clones, 80% to 90% seen once. Sequenced input: PBMCs or T cells enriched from blood (not recorded which). Every receptor here comes from a man between 35 and 55 years old who had recovered from COVID-19. The CDR3 runs from the conserved cysteine through the conserved F or W. A D gene is named only where the DNA matches it firmly. Size tells how often a clone was seen (once, few, many) or the class of an expanded clone, and some rows leave it out.

j_call,d_call,v_call,clone_size,cdr3_nt,cdr3_aa
TRBJ1-1,NA,TRBV5-1,NA,TGCGCCAGCAGCCCTCCGGGGGGTCGAACTGAAGCTTTCTTT,CASSPPGGRTEAFF
TRBJ1-3,TRBD1,TRBV19,NA,TGTGCCAGTAGTCCCCGACAGGGTCCCTCTGGAAACACCATATATTTT,CASSPRQGPSGNTIYF
TRBJ2-7,NA,TRBV19,NA,TGTGCCAGTAGTACCCAGAGGGAGTATACCTACGAGCAGTACTTC,CASSTQREYTYEQYF
TRBJ1-5,TRBD1,TRBV6-5,NA,TGTGCCAGCAGTTTTCCGGGACAGGATCAGCCCCAGCATTTT,CASSFPGQDQPQHF
TRBJ1-4,NA,TRBV28,once,TGTGCCAGCATCGGTGAAAAACTGTTTTTT,CASIGEKLFF
TRBJ1-1,NA,TRBV4-2,NA,TGTGCCAGCAGCCAAGATGGTGGGAGGATGGGCACTGAAGCTTTCTTT,CASSQDGGRMGTEAFF
TRBJ2-7,NA,TRBV3-1/TRBV3-2,NA,TGTGCCAGCAGCCAGTCTGGACAGATAAACGAGCAGTACTTC,CASSQSGQINEQYF
TRBJ2-7,TRBD2,TRBV3-1/TRBV3-2,NA,TGTGCCAGCAGCCAAGATCCCCCTAGCGGGAGTATCTACGAGCAGTACTTC,CASSQDPPSGSIYEQYF
TRBJ1-6,NA,TRBV28,NA,TGTGCCAGCAGTCAAAATGGCCGCTCCTATAATTCACCCCTCCACTTT,CASSQNGRSYNSPLHF
TRBJ1-2,NA,TRBV12-3/TRBV12-4,once,TGTGCCAGCAGTTTAGCCGGGAATGGCTACACCTTC,CASSLAGNGYTF
TRBJ2-3,TRBD2,TRBV7-2,NA,TGTGCCAGCAGCTTAGCGACTAGCGGGGCGAATACGCAGTATTTT,CASSLATSGANTQYF
TRBJ2-7,TRBD2,TRBV4-1,NA,TGCGCCAGCAGCCAAGCGACTAGCGGGGGGCGGTACGAGCAGTACTTC,CASSQATSGGRYEQYF
TRBJ1-2,TRBD1,TRBV7-2,NA,TGTGCCAGCAGCTCACGGACAGGGGCCAACTATGGCTACACCTTC,CASSSRTGANYGYTF
TRBJ2-3,TRBD2,TRBV4-1,NA,TGCGCCAGCAGCCAAGATACGGGGAATCAGCGGGAGGCCACAGATACGCAGTATTTT,CASSQDTGNQREATDTQYF
TRBJ2-7,NA,TRBV7-6,NA,TGTGCCAGCAGCTCAGCTCCGGGTTACGAGCAGTACTTC,CASSSAPGYEQYF
TRBJ1-4,TRBD1,TRBV7-6,NA,TGTGCCAGCAGCTTATTTCAGGGGGCGGTAACTAATGAAAAACTGTTTTTT,CASSLFQGAVTNEKLFF
TRBJ2-5,NA,TRBV5-4,NA,TGTGCCAGCAGCTTCGAGTGGGAGACCCAGTACTTC,CASSFEWETQYF
TRBJ1-6,NA,TRBV28,NA,TGTGCCAGCAGTCAGCAGGGGAATTCACCCCTCCACTTT,CASSQQGNSPLHF
TRBJ2-2,TRBD2,TRBV19,NA,TGTGCCAGTAGTGGACTAGCGGGAGGACCCAGGGAGCTGTTTTTT,CASSGLAGGPRELFF
TRBJ1-3,NA,TRBV19,NA,TGTGCCAGTATAGAGTTCTCTGGAAACACCATATATTTT,CASIEFSGNTIYF
TRBJ2-3,TRBD2,TRBV29-1,NA,TGCAGCGTTGAAGATGCCGGACTAGCGGGAGGCACAGATACGCAGTATTTT,CSVEDAGLAGGTDTQYF
TRBJ1-5,NA,TRBV18,NA,TGTGCCAGCTCACCACGGACCAGGGAAAGCAATCAGCCCCAGCATTTT,CASSPRTRESNQPQHF
TRBJ2-3,NA,TRBV5-1,NA,TGCGCCAGCAGCTTGGTGCCGGCGGTCACAGATACGCAGTATTTT,CASSLVPAVTDTQYF
TRBJ2-2,TRBD1,TRBV27,NA,TGTGCCAGCAGTTATGGGACAGCGAACACCGGGGAGCTGTTTTTT,CASSYGTANTGELFF
TRBJ2-6,NA,TRBV10-3,NA,TGTGCCATCAGTGAGTCTCACCAGGGGAAGGCCAACGTCCTGACTTTC,CAISESHQGKANVLTF
TRBJ1-4,NA,TRBV27,few,TGTGCCAGCAGTTTTCGTCCGGGAATTGCAACTAATGAAAAACTGTTTTTT,CASSFRPGIATNEKLFF
TRBJ2-2,TRBD1,TRBV7-2,NA,TGTGCCAGCAGCTTAGCTAGAGCAACAGGGGGCGTTGACGGGGAGCTGTTTTTT,CASSLARATGGVDGELFF
TRBJ2-1,TRBD1,TRBV5-5,NA,TGTGCCAGCAGCTTGGATCCAGGGGGCTATGAGCAGTTCTTC,CASSLDPGGYEQFF
TRBJ1-2,TRBD1,TRBV3-1/TRBV3-2,NA,TGTGCCAGCAGCCATGGGGACAGAAACTATGGCTACACCTTC,CASSHGDRNYGYTF
TRBJ1-5,NA,TRBV5-1,NA,TGCGCCAGCAGCTGGGGGCCTCAGCGGGGTCAGCCCCAGCATTTT,CASSWGPQRGQPQHF
TRBJ2-3,TRBD1,TRBV25-1,few,TGTGCCAGCAGTTCCTTAAGGGGGCGGGGCACAGATACGCAGTATTTT,CASSSLRGRGTDTQYF
TRBJ2-7,TRBD1,TRBV5-6,few,TGTGCCAGCAGGCAGGGGGCGGGCCACGAGCAGTACTTC,CASRQGAGHEQYF